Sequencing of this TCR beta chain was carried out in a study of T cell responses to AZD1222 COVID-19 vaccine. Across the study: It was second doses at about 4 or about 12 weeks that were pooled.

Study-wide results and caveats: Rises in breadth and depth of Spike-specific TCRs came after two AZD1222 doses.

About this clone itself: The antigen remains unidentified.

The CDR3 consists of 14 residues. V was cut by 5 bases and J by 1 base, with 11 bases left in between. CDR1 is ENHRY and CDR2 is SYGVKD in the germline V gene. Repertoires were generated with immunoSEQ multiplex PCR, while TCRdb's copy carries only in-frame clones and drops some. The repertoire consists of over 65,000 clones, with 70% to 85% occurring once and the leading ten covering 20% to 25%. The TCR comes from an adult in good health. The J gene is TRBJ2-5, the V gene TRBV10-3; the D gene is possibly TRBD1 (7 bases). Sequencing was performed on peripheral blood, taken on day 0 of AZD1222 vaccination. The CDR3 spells CAISQGGFQETQYF. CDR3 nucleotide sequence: TGTGCCATCAGTCAGGGGGGCTTCCAAGAGACCCAGTACTTC.